This T cell receptor beta chain was captured in a study of vaccination effects on CD4 cells after COVID-19. Study-level background: At 16 days and one week before vaccination, two convalescent patients gave samples. Overall study findings and caveats: Clonal contraction was marked in infection- and vaccine-induced clones late after vaccination.

Measured with immunoSEQ multiplex PCR; TCRdb has only the in-frame clones, and not every one. The sample has 20,000 to 30,000 clones; around 78% are singletons. ViraFEST expansion of antigen-specific CD4+ T cells with viral peptide pools preceded sequencing. Culturing for 9 to 10 days preceded CD4+ T cell isolation. Documented for the person is a PCR-confirmed SARS-CoV-2 infection occurring between March and December 2020. Cells had half their medium changed to IL-2 medium on days 3 and 7. The CDR3 contains 13 residues. V lost 3 bases to trimming and J lost 4 bases, with 7 bases between them. The V gene's germline CDR1 is KGHSH and CDR2 LQKENI. Concerning this clone: Its antigen remains unknown.

The clonotype was recovered from a human donor who had a prior SARS-CoV-2 infection. Material: CD4+ T cells from PBMCs cultured with HCoV-NL63 spike peptides, obtained before COVID-19 vaccination. V is TRBV18 and J is TRBJ1-5; D is uncertain. The CDR3 protein is CASSPTANQPQHF. CDR3 sequence (DNA): TGTGCCAGCTCACCGACGGCTAATCAGCCCCAGCATTTT.